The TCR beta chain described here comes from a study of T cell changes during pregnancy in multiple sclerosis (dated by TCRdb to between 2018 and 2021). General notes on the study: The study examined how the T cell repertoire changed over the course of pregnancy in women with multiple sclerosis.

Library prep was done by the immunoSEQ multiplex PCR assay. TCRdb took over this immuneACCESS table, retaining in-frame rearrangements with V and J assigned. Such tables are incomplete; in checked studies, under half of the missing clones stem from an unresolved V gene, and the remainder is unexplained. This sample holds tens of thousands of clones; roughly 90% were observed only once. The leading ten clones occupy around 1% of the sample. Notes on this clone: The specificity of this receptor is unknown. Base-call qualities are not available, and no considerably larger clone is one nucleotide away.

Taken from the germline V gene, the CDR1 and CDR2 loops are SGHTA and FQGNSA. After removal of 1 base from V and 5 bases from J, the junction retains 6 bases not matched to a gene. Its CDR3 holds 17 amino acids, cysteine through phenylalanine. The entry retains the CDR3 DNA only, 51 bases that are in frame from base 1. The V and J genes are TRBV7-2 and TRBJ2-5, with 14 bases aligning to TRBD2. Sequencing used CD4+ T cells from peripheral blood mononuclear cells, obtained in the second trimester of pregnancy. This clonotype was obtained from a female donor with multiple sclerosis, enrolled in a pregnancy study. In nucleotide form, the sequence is TGTGCCAGCAGCTTAGGGGGACTAGCGGGAGCCAGGGAGACCCAGTACTTC. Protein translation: CASSLGGLAGARETQYF.